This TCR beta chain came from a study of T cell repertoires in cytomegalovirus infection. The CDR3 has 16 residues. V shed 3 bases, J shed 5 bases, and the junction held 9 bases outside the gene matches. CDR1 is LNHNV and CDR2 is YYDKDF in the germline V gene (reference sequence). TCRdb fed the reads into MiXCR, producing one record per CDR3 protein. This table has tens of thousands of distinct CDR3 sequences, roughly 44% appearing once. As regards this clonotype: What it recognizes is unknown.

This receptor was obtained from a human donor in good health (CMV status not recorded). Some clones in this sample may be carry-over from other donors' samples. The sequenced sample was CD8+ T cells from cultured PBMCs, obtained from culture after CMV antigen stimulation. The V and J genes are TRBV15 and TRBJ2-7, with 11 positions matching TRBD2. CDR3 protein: CATSSHPGLADDEQYF. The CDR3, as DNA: TGTGCCACCAGCAGTCACCCGGGACTAGCGGACGACGAGCAGTACTTC.